This T cell receptor (beta chain) was found in a study of post-analysis software for immune sequencing data. Findings of the study overall: Controls showed lower frequencies than patients for roughly five TRBV segments, and TRBV5-6, TRBV5-1 and TRBV20-1 were among these.

This CDR3 is built from 13 residues. Germline V lookup: CDR1 SQVTM, CDR2 ANQGSEA. V shed 7 bases and J shed 6 bases, with 17 bases lying between them. The TCR beta cDNA libraries carried unique molecular identifiers. TCRdb re-called the PCR reads through MiXCR, storing one row per CDR3 protein. This sample has about 820,000 distinct CDR3 sequences, with around 50% found just once. A word on this clonotype: Its cognate antigen is unknown.

This clonotype was obtained from a girl aged 10-17 years with multiple sclerosis. This sequence joins TRBV29-1 and TRBJ2-3; maybe TRBD1 (5 bases). Sequenced input: blood. The CDR3 nucleotides are TGCAGCGCCGCGCAGGGATTAGGTGATACGCAGTATTTT. As protein: CSAAQGLGDTQYF.